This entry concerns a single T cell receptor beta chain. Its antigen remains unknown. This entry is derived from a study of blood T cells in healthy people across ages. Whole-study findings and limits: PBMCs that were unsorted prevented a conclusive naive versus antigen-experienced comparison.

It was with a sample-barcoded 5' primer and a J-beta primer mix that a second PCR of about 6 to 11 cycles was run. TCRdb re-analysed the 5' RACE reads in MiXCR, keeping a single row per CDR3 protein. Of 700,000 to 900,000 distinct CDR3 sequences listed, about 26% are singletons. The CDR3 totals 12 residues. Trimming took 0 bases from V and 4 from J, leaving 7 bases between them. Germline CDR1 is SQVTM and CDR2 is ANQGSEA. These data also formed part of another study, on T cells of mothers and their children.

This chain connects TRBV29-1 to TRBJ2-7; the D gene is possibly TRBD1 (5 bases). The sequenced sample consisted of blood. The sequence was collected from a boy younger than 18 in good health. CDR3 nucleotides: TGCAGCGTTGAAGATCGACAGTACGAGCAGTACTTC. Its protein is CSVEDRQYEQYF.